This T cell receptor beta chain was sequenced for a study of monozygotic twins with inflammatory bowel disease. The CDR3 is 13 amino acids. Looked up from germline, CDR1 is GTSNPN and CDR2 is SVGIG (reference sequence). TCRdb reprocessed the 5' RACE reads, keeping one entry per CDR3 protein, no DNA. The listing contains 120,000 to 150,000 distinct CDR3 sequences. The clonotype originates from a human donor with ulcerative colitis or Crohn's disease, or a healthy co-twin of an affected twin (not recorded which). This chain links TRBV30 with TRBJ2-1. What was sequenced was blood. The CDR3 spells CAWSASAYNEQFF. The whole variable domain, filled in from reference TRBV30 and TRBJ2-1, reads SQTIHQWPATLVQPVGSPLSLECTVEGTSNPNLYWYRQAAGRGLQLLFYSVGIGQISSEVPQNLSASRPQDRQFILSSKKLLLSDSGFYLCAWSASAYNEQFFGPGTRLTVL.